A selection of T cell receptor beta chains follows, all from one sample in a study of OX40 agonist ivuxolimab in advanced cancers. Sequencing was performed with immunoSEQ multiplex PCR; in TCRdb, only in-frame clones are kept and a portion is missing. Here the sample spans 68,000 or so clones, approximately 86% being singletons. The sample in question was CD4+ or CD8+ T cells sorted from blood, obtained in a trial of the OX40 agonist ivuxolimab. These TCRs come from an adult with an advanced solid tumor such as melanoma, head and neck, liver or kidney cancer. Both conserved end residues are part of each CDR3. D genes are given only for firm matches. Only part of the rows carry a size: once, few, many, or a class if the clone is expanded.

j_call	v_call	d_call	clone_size	cdr3_nt	cdr3_aa
TRBJ1-1	TRBV9	TRBD1	NA	TGTGCCAGCAGCGTGACCGACAGGGCGGCGAACACTGAAGCTTTCTTT	CASSVTDRAANTEAFF
TRBJ2-5	TRBV4-3	NA	NA	TGCGCCAGCAGCCAAGACCAGCAAGGGACCCAGTACTTC	CASSQDQQGTQYF
TRBJ2-1	TRBV7-3	NA	NA	TGTGCCAGCAGAAGGCCGAGCTCCTACAATGAGCAGTTCTTC	CASRRPSSYNEQFF
TRBJ2-7	TRBV10-2	TRBD2	NA	TGCGCCAGCAGTGAGTCGACTAGCGGGAGCCAGGCTGCGGACTTC	CASSESTSGSQAADF
TRBJ2-7	TRBV10-3	TRBD1	NA	TGTGCCATCAGTGAGTTACGGTACACGACTGACAGGGTGGTCGACGAGCAGTACTTC	CAISELRYTTDRVVDEQYF
TRBJ1-3	TRBV6-4	NA	few	TGTGCCAGCCCTGGAGGCAGGCCGTCGCGGGGTAATACGAACACCATATATTTT	CASPGGRPSRGNTNTIYF
TRBJ1-2	TRBV6-1	TRBD1	once	TGTGCCAGCAGTGCTTTTGACAGGGTCTATGGCTACACCTTC	CASSAFDRVYGYTF
TRBJ2-4	TRBV4-3	NA	NA	TGCGCCAGCAGCCTAATAACAGGGTCAGGAAACATTCAGTACTTC	CASSLITGSGNIQYF
TRBJ1-1	TRBV11-2	NA	NA	TGTGCCAGCAACCAAAACCTAGCGGGCACTGAAGCTTTCTTT	CASNQNLAGTEAFF
TRBJ1-5	TRBV25-1	NA	NA	TGTGCCAGCAGTGAAAACCTTAGCAATCAGCCCCAGCATTTT	CASSENLSNQPQHF
TRBJ2-5	TRBV18	NA	NA	TGTGCCAGCTCACTTGGAGTTCAAGAGACCCAGTACTTC	CASSLGVQETQYF
TRBJ2-7	TRBV6-1	NA	NA	TGTGCCAGCAGCTTACCTAAAGGACAGTCCTACGAGCAGTACTTC	CASSLPKGQSYEQYF
TRBJ1-6	TRBV5-3	NA	NA	TGTGCCAGAAGGCCCCGGGAGGCGGCAGGGGCCCTCCACTTT	CARRPREAAGALHF
TRBJ1-5	TRBV28	NA	NA	TGTGCCAGCAGCATAGGGGGGCTAAGCAATCAGCCCCAGCATTTT	CASSIGGLSNQPQHF
TRBJ1-5	TRBV7-3	NA	NA	TGTGCCAGCAGCCTAAACCTCGGGGTTGGGCAGCCCCAGCATTTT	CASSLNLGVGQPQHF
TRBJ1-5	TRBV6-1	TRBD1	few	TGTGCCAGCAGTGACCCAGGGACAGGGGGACTTAGCAATCAGCCCCAGCATTTT	CASSDPGTGGLSNQPQHF
TRBJ2-1	TRBV5-6	TRBD2	NA	TGTGCCAGCAGCTTGGTTAGCGGGATGAACAATGAGCAGTTCTTC	CASSLVSGMNNEQFF
TRBJ2-3	TRBV19	NA	NA	TGTGCCAGTAGTTTCCGACGGGACACAACGGTAGATACGCAGTATTTT	CASSFRRDTTVDTQYF
TRBJ2-2	TRBV6-1	NA	NA	TGTGCCAGCCCCCGGCAGGGGACAACCACCGGGGAGCTGTTTTTT	CASPRQGTTTGELFF
TRBJ2-3	TRBV29-1	NA	NA	TGCAGCGTTGGATGGGGAGGAAGCATAGATACGCAGTATTTT	CSVGWGGSIDTQYF
TRBJ2-1	TRBV19	NA	NA	TGTGCCAGTAGGGAAGGGACACTTTCCTACAATGAGCAGTTCTTC	CASREGTLSYNEQFF
TRBJ2-6	TRBV7-9	NA	NA	TGTGCCAGCAGCTTATGGGGAATTTCCTCTGGGGCCAACGTCCTGACTTTC	CASSLWGISSGANVLTF
TRBJ2-5	TRBV28	NA	NA	TGTGCCAGCAGTCCACCTATACGAGTGACGCGGTACCAAGAGACCCAGTACTTC	CASSPPIRVTRYQETQYF
TRBJ2-3	TRBV5-4	TRBD2	NA	TGTGCCAGCAGCTTGGCGGCTAGCGGTACAGATACGCAGTATTTT	CASSLAASGTDTQYF
TRBJ2-1	TRBV11-3	TRBD2	NA	TGTGCCAGCAGCTTGCGGACTAGCGAGTACAATGAGCAGTTCTTC	CASSLRTSEYNEQFF
TRBJ2-1	TRBV6-7	TRBD2	NA	TGTGCCAGCAGTTACTGGACTAGCGGGAGTGGCGGCAATGAGCAGTTCTTC	CASSYWTSGSGGNEQFF
TRBJ1-2	TRBV4-3	NA	NA	TGCGCCAGCAGCCATCACCAGGGTGGTGACTATGGCTACACCTTC	CASSHHQGGDYGYTF
TRBJ2-5	TRBV4-1	TRBD1	NA	TGCGCCAGCAGCCAAGACGAACAGGGGGTGGAGACCCAGTACTTC	CASSQDEQGVETQYF
TRBJ2-5	TRBV7-3	TRBD2	NA	TGTGCCAGCAGCCCTTTTCGAGCGAGCGGGAAGGAGACCCAGTACTTC	CASSPFRASGKETQYF
TRBJ2-1	TRBV2	NA	NA	TGTGCCAGCAGAGGCTACAATGAGCAGTTCTTC	CASRGYNEQFF
TRBJ2-3	TRBV6-1	TRBD2	NA	TGTGCCAGCAGAATTCTAGCGGGAGGGCCAGATACGCAGTATTTT	CASRILAGGPDTQYF
TRBJ2-3	TRBV11-2	TRBD2	NA	TGTGCCAGCAGCTGGACTAGCGGGAGTTATCCAGATACGCAGTATTTT	CASSWTSGSYPDTQYF
TRBJ1-1	TRBV18	NA	NA	TGTGCCAGCTCTCTCACCGGGACAAAGAACACTGAAGCTTTCTTT	CASSLTGTKNTEAFF
TRBJ2-3	TRBV4-2	TRBD1	NA	TGTGCCAGCAGCCAAGGATTTAATGGACAGGGGAAAACAGATACGCAGTATTTT	CASSQGFNGQGKTDTQYF
TRBJ2-3	TRBV27	NA	NA	TGTGCCAGCAGTCAGGACATTCGCACAGATACGCAGTATTTT	CASSQDIRTDTQYF
TRBJ1-1	TRBV30	TRBD1	NA	TGTGCCTGGAGTGTAAAGGGGGCAAACGCTGAAGCTTTCTTT	CAWSVKGANAEAFF
TRBJ2-7	TRBV28	NA	NA	TGTGCCAGCAGTCTTCAGGGCTACGAGCAGTACTTC	CASSLQGYEQYF
TRBJ2-3	TRBV11-3	NA	NA	TGTGCCAGCAGCTTAGAGTACGATCCCAGCACAGATACGCAGTATTTT	CASSLEYDPSTDTQYF
TRBJ2-6	TRBV7-7	NA	once	TGTGCCAGCCGACCACTTAGCTCTGGGGCCAACGTCCTGACTTTC	CASRPLSSGANVLTF
TRBJ2-1	TRBV11-2	TRBD1	NA	TGTGCCAGCAGCCTCCGGACAGGGAACAATGAGCAGTTCTTC	CASSLRTGNNEQFF
TRBJ1-1	TRBV6-1	NA	few	TGTGCCAGCAGGACTGGACAGAACACTGAAGCTTTCTTT	CASRTGQNTEAFF
TRBJ1-1	TRBV7-8	TRBD1	NA	TGTGCCAGCAGCCCCACAAGGGGGCCATCTGAAGCTTTCTTT	CASSPTRGPSEAFF
TRBJ1-1	TRBV23-1	TRBD1	once	TGCGCCAGCAGTCTGGGACAGGGGGCGAGAAAAAACACTGAAGCTTTCTTT	CASSLGQGARKNTEAFF
TRBJ1-1	TRBV7-2	NA	few	TGTGCCAGCAGCTTAGCGCGGGGCACTGAAGCTTTCTTT	CASSLARGTEAFF
TRBJ1-3	TRBV18	TRBD1	NA	TGTGCCAGCTCACGGAGGGACAGCTCTGGAAACACCATATATTTT	CASSRRDSSGNTIYF
TRBJ2-6	TRBV4-1	NA	NA	TGCGCCAGCAGCCCAGCCCATCTGGTGGTCGGGGCCAACGTCCTGACTTTC	CASSPAHLVVGANVLTF
TRBJ2-1	TRBV28	NA	NA	TGTGCCAGCAGTTTAAGGTTGGTTGGAGACAATGAGCAGTTCTTC	CASSLRLVGDNEQFF
TRBJ2-7	TRBV7-9	TRBD1	NA	TGTGCCAGCAGCTTAGAACAGGGGGCCTACGAGCAGTACTTC	CASSLEQGAYEQYF
TRBJ2-7	TRBV7-9	TRBD1	NA	TGTGCCAGCAGCGGAATTCAAGGGACAGGGGGTATTTACGAGCAGTACTTC	CASSGIQGTGGIYEQYF
TRBJ1-2	TRBV19	NA	once	TGTGCCAGTAGCCCCGGAGGGCCCGTCTATGGCTACACCTTC	CASSPGGPVYGYTF